The rows below give T cell receptor beta chains drawn from one sample of a study of early T cells in non-severe SARS-CoV-2 infection. A single record per CDR3 protein comes from TCRdb applying MiXCR to the 5' RACE reads. This sample has about 67,000 distinct CDR3 sequences, with 9.5% to 13% found just once. Source material: whole blood. All receptors come from an adult who was a healthcare worker with PCR-confirmed SARS-CoV-2 infection or an uninfected control (not recorded which). Each CDR3 is given with its conserved first and last residue. D genes are given only for firm matches. The size field is filled for only some rows; it gives once, few, many or a size class.

CDR3 protein: CASSFPGRDEQFF
CDR3 DNA: TGTGCCAGCAGCTTCCCTGGGCGCGATGAGCAGTTCTTC
D gene: -
clone size: -
V gene: TRBV7-9
J gene: TRBJ2-1

CDR3 protein: CASTRGQGEAFF
CDR3 DNA: TGTGCCAGCACCCGGGGACAGGGTGAGGCTTTCTTT
D gene: TRBD1
clone size: many
V gene: TRBV12-3/TRBV12-4
J gene: TRBJ1-1

CDR3 protein: CASSYSRASGSYNEQFF
CDR3 DNA: TGTGCCAGCAGTTACTCAAGGGCCAGTGGGTCCTACAATGAGCAGTTCTTC
D gene: -
clone size: many
V gene: TRBV6-5
J gene: TRBJ2-1

CDR3 protein: CASSLSSQRTGTQYF
CDR3 DNA: TGTGCCAGCAGCTTATCTTCCCAAAGGACCGGGACCCAGTACTTC
D gene: -
clone size: -
V gene: TRBV11-2
J gene: TRBJ2-5

CDR3 protein: CSARRQGNNSPLHF
CDR3 DNA: TGCAGTGCTAGAAGACAGGGTAATAATTCACCCCTCCACTTT
D gene: TRBD1
clone size: many
V gene: TRBV20-1
J gene: TRBJ1-6

CDR3 protein: CASSSREPLHF
CDR3 DNA: TGTGCCAGCAGCTCCCGGGAGCCCCTCCACTTT
D gene: -
clone size: few
V gene: TRBV28
J gene: TRBJ1-6

CDR3 protein: CATGQDRVYGYTF
CDR3 DNA: TGTGCTACCGGCCAGGACAGGGTGTACGGCTACACCTTC
D gene: TRBD1
clone size: many
V gene: TRBV11-2
J gene: TRBJ1-2

CDR3 protein: CASSSQVVEQFF
CDR3 DNA: TGTGCCAGCAGTTCACAGGTTGTTGAGCAGTTCTTC
D gene: -
clone size: many
V gene: TRBV13
J gene: TRBJ2-1

CDR3 protein: CASSFWIDYGYTF
CDR3 DNA: TGTGCCAGCAGTTTTTGGATAGACTATGGCTACACCTTC
D gene: -
clone size: few
V gene: TRBV12-3/TRBV12-4
J gene: TRBJ1-2

CDR3 protein: CASSDRDRDTGELFF
CDR3 DNA: TGTGCCAGCAGTGACCGGGACAGGGACACCGGGGAGCTGTTTTTT
D gene: TRBD1
clone size: medium-sized
V gene: TRBV25-1
J gene: TRBJ2-2

CDR3 protein: CASSFRTGNNEQFF
CDR3 DNA: TGTGCCAGCAGCTTCCGGACAGGTAACAATGAGCAGTTCTTC
D gene: TRBD1
clone size: many
V gene: TRBV7-6
J gene: TRBJ2-1

CDR3 protein: CASSHAVNTEAFF
CDR3 DNA: TGTGCCAGCAGCCACGCAGTGAACACTGAAGCTTTCTTT
D gene: -
clone size: many
V gene: TRBV14
J gene: TRBJ1-1

CDR3 protein: CASSPGFQREWNEQFF
CDR3 DNA: TGCGCCAGCAGCCCAGGTTTTCAGCGGGAGTGGAATGAGCAGTTCTTC
D gene: TRBD2
clone size: many
V gene: TRBV4-1
J gene: TRBJ2-1

CDR3 protein: CASSLGGADTQYF
CDR3 DNA: TGTGCCAGCAGCTTAGGGGGGGCCGATACGCAGTATTTT
D gene: -
clone size: few
V gene: TRBV7-3
J gene: TRBJ2-3

CDR3 protein: CASSVALGTSGSKQFF
CDR3 DNA: TGTGCCAGCAGCGTAGCTTTGGGTACTAGCGGGAGCAAGCAGTTCTTC
D gene: TRBD2
clone size: few
V gene: TRBV9
J gene: TRBJ2-1

CDR3 protein: CVSRGQTNTEAFF
CDR3 DNA: TGTGTCAGCCGGGGACAGACGAACACTGAAGCTTTCTTT
D gene: TRBD1
clone size: many
V gene: TRBV11-3
J gene: TRBJ1-1

CDR3 protein: CATSQDPNQPQHF
CDR3 DNA: TGTGCCACCTCACAGGATCCTAATCAGCCCCAGCATTTT
D gene: -
clone size: once
V gene: TRBV10-3
J gene: TRBJ1-5

CDR3 protein: CASSFKWGKPYEQYF
CDR3 DNA: TGTGCCAGCAGCTTTAAGTGGGGGAAGCCCTACGAGCAGTACTTC
D gene: -
clone size: many
V gene: TRBV5-4
J gene: TRBJ2-7

CDR3 protein: CASSLAPASLPTDTQYF
CDR3 DNA: TGTGCCAGCAGCTTAGCGCCCGCCTCCCTCCCCACAGATACGCAGTATTTT
D gene: -
clone size: -
V gene: TRBV7-2
J gene: TRBJ2-3

CDR3 protein: CASTILAVGETQYF
CDR3 DNA: TGTGCCAGCACCATACTAGCGGTGGGGGAGACCCAGTACTTC
D gene: TRBD2
clone size: -
V gene: TRBV6-2/TRBV6-3
J gene: TRBJ2-5

CDR3 protein: CASRKVRRTGKDQPQHF
CDR3 DNA: TGTGCCAGCAGAAAAGTTAGACGGACAGGGAAAGATCAGCCCCAGCATTTT
D gene: TRBD1
clone size: many
V gene: TRBV6-4
J gene: TRBJ1-5

CDR3 protein: CASSLHFRAEQYF
CDR3 DNA: TGCGCCAGCAGCTTGCACTTCCGGGCTGAGCAGTACTTC
D gene: -
clone size: -
V gene: TRBV5-1
J gene: TRBJ2-7

CDR3 protein: CSVPGTYNEQFF
CDR3 DNA: TGCAGCGTCCCCGGGACCTACAATGAGCAGTTCTTC
D gene: -
clone size: few
V gene: TRBV29-1
J gene: TRBJ2-1

CDR3 protein: CASSLAPPRQGKIGYTF
CDR3 DNA: TGTGCCAGCAGCTTAGCGCCGCCGCGACAGGGGAAGATTGGCTACACCTTC
D gene: TRBD1
clone size: many
V gene: TRBV7-9
J gene: TRBJ1-2

CDR3 protein: CASSDGTSGNNEQFF
CDR3 DNA: TGTGCCAGCAGTGACGGGACTAGCGGGAACAATGAGCAGTTCTTC
D gene: TRBD2
clone size: -
V gene: TRBV6-4
J gene: TRBJ2-1

CDR3 protein: CASRSLKGAYEQYF
CDR3 DNA: TGTGCCAGCAGGAGTCTAAAGGGGGCCTACGAGCAGTACTTC
D gene: -
clone size: many
V gene: TRBV11-2
J gene: TRBJ2-7

CDR3 protein: CASSEATAGELFF
CDR3 DNA: TGTGCCAGCAGTGAAGCAACGGCCGGGGAGCTGTTTTTT
D gene: -
clone size: many
V gene: TRBV2
J gene: TRBJ2-2

CDR3 protein: CSVGQGAYEQYF
CDR3 DNA: TGCAGCGTTGGACAGGGGGCCTACGAGCAGTACTTC
D gene: TRBD1
clone size: many
V gene: TRBV29-1
J gene: TRBJ2-7

CDR3 protein: CSASRTSGGTGELFF
CDR3 DNA: TGCAGTGCAAGTCGGACTAGCGGGGGGACCGGGGAGCTGTTTTTT
D gene: TRBD2
clone size: few
V gene: TRBV20-1
J gene: TRBJ2-2

CDR3 protein: CASSLRDSGTQYF
CDR3 DNA: TGTGCCAGCAGCTTGCGGGACTCCGGGACCCAGTACTTC
D gene: -
clone size: many
V gene: TRBV11-2
J gene: TRBJ2-5

CDR3 protein: CSAILQTRQGNTIYF
CDR3 DNA: TGCAGTGCTATTTTACAGACGAGACAAGGAAACACCATATATTTT
D gene: -
clone size: many
V gene: TRBV20-1
J gene: TRBJ1-3

CDR3 protein: CTSSFGQGSSYEQYF
CDR3 DNA: -
D gene: -
clone size: many
V gene: TRBV1
J gene: TRBJ2-7

CDR3 protein: CASSWGAANEQFF
CDR3 DNA: TGTGCCAGTAGTTGGGGGGCAGCCAATGAGCAGTTCTTC
D gene: -
clone size: -
V gene: TRBV19
J gene: TRBJ2-1

CDR3 protein: CASSWRDREETQYF
CDR3 DNA: TGTGCCAGCAGTTGGCGGGACAGGGAGGAGACCCAGTACTTC
D gene: TRBD1
clone size: many
V gene: TRBV7-9
J gene: TRBJ2-5

CDR3 protein: CASSYSHGDEQYF
CDR3 DNA: TGTGCCAGCAGTTACTCGCACGGGGACGAGCAGTACTTC
D gene: -
clone size: -
V gene: TRBV6-6
J gene: TRBJ2-7

CDR3 protein: CASRPRTSGGYNEQFF
CDR3 DNA: TGTGCCAGCAGACCCCGTACTAGCGGGGGGTACAATGAGCAGTTCTTC
D gene: TRBD2
clone size: once
V gene: TRBV5-6
J gene: TRBJ2-1

CDR3 protein: CSAAPTPGEPGYNEQFF
CDR3 DNA: TGCAGTGCTGCACCAACTCCCGGGGAGCCGGGCTACAATGAGCAGTTCTTC
D gene: -
clone size: -
V gene: TRBV20-1
J gene: TRBJ2-1

CDR3 protein: CASGANTDTQYF
CDR3 DNA: TGTGCCAGCGGGGCGAACACAGATACGCAGTATTTT
D gene: -
clone size: -
V gene: TRBV7-9
J gene: TRBJ2-3

CDR3 protein: CASSLRDGTYEQYF
CDR3 DNA: TGCGCCAGCAGCCTTAGGGACGGCACCTACGAGCAGTACTTC
D gene: -
clone size: -
V gene: TRBV4-1
J gene: TRBJ2-7

CDR3 protein: CSASGGLTGELFF
CDR3 DNA: TGCAGTGCTTCAGGGGGCCTCACCGGGGAGCTGTTTTTT
D gene: TRBD1
clone size: few
V gene: TRBV20-1
J gene: TRBJ2-2

CDR3 protein: CASSLGRAQNIQYF
CDR3 DNA: TGTGCCAGCAGCTTAGGCCGGGCACAAAACATTCAGTACTTC
D gene: -
clone size: many
V gene: TRBV7-2
J gene: TRBJ2-4

CDR3 protein: CAWSVGGEYEQYF
CDR3 DNA: TGTGCCTGGAGTGTTGGCGGGGAATACGAGCAGTACTTC
D gene: -
clone size: few
V gene: TRBV30
J gene: TRBJ2-7

CDR3 protein: CASGTSNQPQHF
CDR3 DNA: TGTGCCAGTGGGACTAGCAATCAGCCCCAGCATTTT
D gene: -
clone size: few
V gene: TRBV9
J gene: TRBJ1-5

CDR3 protein: CSAPVSTSSYNEQFF
CDR3 DNA: TGCAGTGCACCGGTTAGCACAAGCTCCTACAATGAGCAGTTCTTC
D gene: -
clone size: few
V gene: TRBV20-1
J gene: TRBJ2-1

CDR3 protein: CASSLGTGSRHQPQHF
CDR3 DNA: TGTGCCAGCAGCTTGGGGACAGGGTCCCGGCATCAGCCCCAGCATTTT
D gene: TRBD1
clone size: -
V gene: TRBV11-2
J gene: TRBJ1-5

CDR3 protein: CASSLTLGLSGRAYEQYF
CDR3 DNA: TGTGCCAGCAGCTTGACCTTAGGCCTTAGCGGGAGGGCCTACGAGCAGTACTTC
D gene: TRBD2
clone size: many
V gene: TRBV7-2
J gene: TRBJ2-7

CDR3 protein: CSARDYGASAGYNEQFF
CDR3 DNA: TGCAGTGCTAGAGATTACGGGGCTAGCGCCGGTTACAATGAGCAGTTCTTC
D gene: -
clone size: -
V gene: TRBV20-1
J gene: TRBJ2-1

CDR3 protein: CASSVPQGGNQPQHF
CDR3 DNA: TGTGCCAGCAGTGTTCCACAAGGGGGGAATCAGCCCCAGCATTTT
D gene: -
clone size: many
V gene: TRBV2
J gene: TRBJ1-5

CDR3 protein: CAGSPGWAANYGYTF
CDR3 DNA: TGCGCCGGCAGCCCCGGTTGGGCCGCTAACTATGGCTACACCTTC
D gene: -
clone size: -
V gene: TRBV5-1
J gene: TRBJ1-2

CDR3 protein: CASSLPGQGTSGTQYF
CDR3 DNA: TGCGCCAGCAGCCTACCGGGACAGGGAACGTCAGGGACGCAGTATTTT
D gene: TRBD1
clone size: many
V gene: TRBV5-1
J gene: TRBJ2-3

CDR3 protein: CASSSQREAFF
CDR3 DNA: TGTGCCAGCAGTTCCCAGAGGGAAGCTTTCTTT
D gene: -
clone size: -
V gene: TRBV6-5
J gene: TRBJ1-1

CDR3 protein: CSARTASNQPQHF
CDR3 DNA: TGCAGTGCTAGGACAGCTAGCAATCAGCCCCAGCATTTT
D gene: -
clone size: -
V gene: TRBV20-1
J gene: TRBJ1-5

CDR3 protein: CSVVKGGANTEAFF
CDR3 DNA: TGCAGCGTTGTGAAGGGGGGGGCGAACACTGAAGCTTTCTTT
D gene: -
clone size: -
V gene: TRBV29-1
J gene: TRBJ1-1

CDR3 protein: CATSDLTGRQFF
CDR3 DNA: TGTGCCACCAGTGATTTAACAGGGAGGCAATTCTTC
D gene: -
clone size: many
V gene: TRBV24-1
J gene: TRBJ2-1

CDR3 protein: CASSLISSYEQYF
CDR3 DNA: TGTGCCAGCAGCTTAATCAGCTCCTACGAGCAGTACTTC
D gene: -
clone size: many
V gene: TRBV6-1
J gene: TRBJ2-7

CDR3 protein: CAWRDRRNEQYF
CDR3 DNA: TGTGCCTGGAGGGACAGGAGGAACGAGCAGTACTTC
D gene: TRBD1
clone size: many
V gene: TRBV30
J gene: TRBJ2-7

CDR3 protein: CSARDLGRGAYNEQFF
CDR3 DNA: TGCAGTGCTAGAGATCTGGGTCGGGGTGCCTACAATGAGCAGTTCTTC
D gene: -
clone size: many
V gene: TRBV20-1
J gene: TRBJ2-1